This T cell receptor beta chain comes out of a study of shared clonotypes between healthy human individuals. General study findings and limits: Sharing across a few donors was seen in 4% to 6.5% of naive CD4 clonotypes. Clonotype sharing among donors likely depends on sequencing depth.

In the case of this clone: Its antigen remains unknown.

Replicate PCRs run on sorted subsets employed 200 ng DNA, 25,000 to 35,000 T cell genomes. The protocol was immunoSEQ multiplex PCR, while the TCRdb copy is restricted to in-frame clones and leaves out a portion. Of under 80,000 clones listed, about 61% are singletons. This clonotype originated in a man between 25 and 39 years old in good health. Sequencing was carried out using memory CD8+ T cells sorted from blood. Subset: CD45RO+ cells pooled with CCR7-negative TemRA cells.

CDR3 protein: CASSLAAGQGLNEQFF. CDR3 coding DNA: TGTGCCAGCAGCTTGGCCGCGGGACAGGGGCTAAATGAGCAGTTCTTC. V and J are TRBV5-6 and TRBJ2-1, with 10 nucleotides matching TRBD1. V dropped 0 bases and J dropped 7; count of bases not matched to a gene: 7. CDR3 length equals 16 residues. CDR1 is SGHDT, CDR2 YYEEEE, per germline.